The source of this T cell receptor beta chain is a study of low-dose radiotherapy and immunotherapy resistance in tumors. About the research overall: A dose of 0.5 Gy per fraction was delivered to Cohort 1 every 2 weeks, for a total of 6.5 Gy. The 200 mg/m2 dose of intravenous cyclophosphamide was given every two weeks, one day before radiation and immunotherapy.

With 3 bases removed from V and 2 bases from J, the gap between germline ends came to 17 bases. The CDR3 covers 16 residues. Priming of first-strand cDNA relied on TRAV- and TRBV-specific primers (covering alpha and beta chains). Amplification of TCRs used a constant-region primer and V-primer adapter for about 18 PCR cycles. TCRdb reprocessed the reads with MiXCR, giving one entry per CDR3 protein. The table lists nearly 60,000 distinct CDR3 sequences, about 23% of them singletons. Described time point: after trial treatment. Treatment described: LDRT plus nivolumab, ipilimumab, low-dose cyclophosphamide and aspirin (RACIN trial). The study gave donors nivolumab, ipilimumab, aspirin, low-dose cyclophosphamide and low-dose radiotherapy. This clonotype was recorded many times.

Sample: PBMCs, taken after low-dose radiotherapy plus immunotherapy. This TCR was recovered from a male donor with prostate cancer. The chain carries TRBV23-1 and TRBJ2-7; a weak D match, TRBD1 (7 bases). TRBV23-1 is treated as an ORF (open reading frame) with a function not yet certain. The chain's CDR3 is CASSHPSGDRTYEQYF. CDR3 nucleotide sequence: TGCGCCAGCAGTCATCCGTCGGGGGACAGAACCTACGAGCAGTACTTC.